This record looks at one T cell receptor beta chain sequence and its context. Antigen specificity is unknown. Original methodology: Filtering differed for immunoSEQ, which gave only junction sequences without quality scores. TCRdb's table, derived via immunoSEQ multiplex PCR, lists solely in-frame clones and lacks some. The DNA was the basis for D and trimming; V, J and clone size are from that table. Of about 1 million clones listed, about 77% were seen once; the top ten hold over 1.3%. This entry is derived from a study of shared clonotypes between healthy human individuals. Study results and caveats: Among a handful of donors, roughly 5% of naive CD4 clonotypes were found in common. Naive subsets usually exceeded memory subsets in estimated richness.

Losses at the gene ends were 3 bases for V and 7 bases for J; bases not matched to a gene: 5. This CDR3 is 14 amino acids long. The germline gives CDR1 SEHNR, CDR2 FQNEAQ (reference sequence). This receptor was identified in a man aged 18 to 29 in good health. V usage is TRBV7-9 and J usage is TRBJ2-2, with TRBD1 matching 7 bases. Sequencing used memory CD4+ T cells sorted from blood. Subset: CD45RA-negative fraction. The CDR3 region is CASSLTGSGGELFF. CDR3 in DNA: TGTGCCAGCAGCTTGACAGGGTCCGGCGGGGAGCTGTTTTTT.